Listed below are T cell receptor beta chains from one sample, sequenced in a study of shared clonotypes between healthy human individuals. Sequencing was performed with immunoSEQ multiplex PCR; in TCRdb, only in-frame clones are kept and a portion is missing. The table records approximately 2.1 million clones, approximately 93% of them present only once. Sequenced input: naive CD4+ T cells from PBMCs. All receptors come from a man between 18 and 29 years old in good health. Some clones in this sample may be carry-over from other donors' samples. Each CDR3 is given with its conserved first and last residue. D genes are given only for firm matches. Size is stated for part of the rows, as once, few or many counts, or as a class when the clone is expanded.

V gene	J gene	clone size	D gene	CDR3 DNA	CDR3 protein
TRBV7-6	TRBJ2-1	NA	NA	TGTGCCAGCAGCCAGAGGGCGGGGTGGAGCTCCTACAATGAGCAGTTCTTC	CASSQRAGWSSYNEQFF
TRBV28	TRBJ1-4	NA	NA	TGTGCCAGCAGTTTATATGGAAAACTGTTTTTT	CASSLYGKLFF
TRBV5-6	TRBJ1-1	NA	NA	TGTGCCAGCAGCTCTCAAGGGATGACTGAAGCTTTCTTT	CASSSQGMTEAFF
TRBV30	TRBJ2-7	NA	NA	TGTGCCTGGAGTGTAGGACGAGGACCCTACGAGCAGTACTTC	CAWSVGRGPYEQYF
TRBV6-1	TRBJ2-7	NA	TRBD2	TGTGCCAGCAGTGAACAACTAGCGGGAGGGCCCTACGAGCAGTACTTC	CASSEQLAGGPYEQYF
TRBV9	TRBJ2-1	NA	NA	TGTGCCAGCAGCGGAGCCCTAGCGTACAATGAGCAGTTCTTC	CASSGALAYNEQFF
TRBV7-9	TRBJ2-5	NA	NA	TGTGCCAGCAGCTTACGGGTCCGCCCCCGAAAAGAGACCCAGTACTTC	CASSLRVRPRKETQYF
TRBV14	TRBJ1-1	NA	NA	TGTGCCAGCAGTATGTTCGGAAACACTGAAGCTTTCTTT	CASSMFGNTEAFF
TRBV5-1	TRBJ1-3	NA	NA	TGCGCCAGCAGCGATGGGGCCGCTGGAAACACCATATATTTT	CASSDGAAGNTIYF
TRBV5-1	TRBJ2-7	NA	NA	TGCGCCAGCAGCTTGGTGGGTAGAATAAGCGACGAGCAGTACTTC	CASSLVGRISDEQYF
TRBV28	TRBJ2-3	NA	NA	TGTGCCAGCAGGAGTCACACAGATACGCAGTATTTT	CASRSHTDTQYF
TRBV2	TRBJ2-1	NA	NA	TGTGCCACTAAAGGGGCCAACAATGAGCAGTTCTTC	CATKGANNEQFF
TRBV30	TRBJ1-5	once	NA	TGTGCCTTACAAACCGGGACCAGCAATCAGCCCCAGCATTTT	CALQTGTSNQPQHF
TRBV5-1	TRBJ2-2	NA	NA	TGCGCCAGCAGCACCCAGGGACTTTGGGAGTTGGGCGGGGAGCTGTTTTTT	CASSTQGLWELGGELFF
TRBV13	TRBJ2-2	NA	NA	TGTGCCAGCAGCCAGAAAATTAAGGGCACCGGGGAGCTGTTTTTT	CASSQKIKGTGELFF
TRBV5-4	TRBJ2-1	NA	NA	TGTGCCAGCAGCTTGGGCTGGGGGGCGAAAAATGAGCAGTTCTTC	CASSLGWGAKNEQFF
TRBV19	TRBJ1-1	once	NA	TGTGCCAGCCCCGAAGCCCCCCCGGGATCCACTGAAGCTTTCTTT	CASPEAPPGSTEAFF
TRBV11-3	TRBJ2-7	NA	TRBD2	TGTGCCAGCAGCGAGTCGGGACTAGTCGATTCCGAGCAGTACTTC	CASSESGLVDSEQYF
TRBV15	TRBJ2-4	NA	TRBD2	TGTGCCACCAGCAGAATTACCGGGACTAGCGGGTTAGCCAAAAACATTCAGTACTTC	CATSRITGTSGLAKNIQYF
TRBV6-6	TRBJ1-5	NA	NA	TGTGCCAGCACCCAGGGGCAGATGAGCAATCAGCCCCAGCATTTT	CASTQGQMSNQPQHF
TRBV5-1	TRBJ2-5	NA	NA	TGCGCCAGCAGCGTTGCCGGGATTAAAGGGGAGACCCAGTACTTC	CASSVAGIKGETQYF
TRBV2	TRBJ2-7	NA	TRBD2	TGTGCCAGCATACCTCGCGGGAGGGCCACAAGCAGTTCGTACTTC	CASIPRGRATSSSYF
TRBV28	TRBJ1-2	NA	NA	TGTGCCAGCAGTTTGGGGCAGGGATGGGGCTACACCTTC	CASSLGQGWGYTF
TRBV10-3	TRBJ2-3	NA	NA	TGTGCCATCAGTGAGGTAGGGGGTACGCAGTATTTT	CAISEVGGTQYF